This TCR beta chain is from a study of T-cell reconstitution after alpha-beta-depleted transplantation in children. General study points: Reports say that about two months after transplant, the alpha-beta T cells came out of several hundred graft clones that had expanded. One year post-transplant, T-cell counts and diversity were largely derived from T cells produced anew.

The ends lost 2 bases at V and 9 bases at J; junction bases unmatched: 12. The CDR3 covers 17 residues. Library preparation (for TCRbeta) was performed with unique molecular identifiers. From the PCR reads, TCRdb called clonotypes with MiXCR, one entry per CDR3 protein. Here the sample spans about 58,000 distinct CDR3 sequences, 40% to 45% being singletons. In this sample, this clonotype turned up a few times. The target antigen is unknown. The V gene is TRBV12-3 or TRBV12-4, the J gene TRBJ2-1; 11 positions agree with TRBD2. This receptor was taken from a male patient aged 5 to 17 who had a stem cell transplant for acute lymphoblastic leukemia, so the T cells may come from the graft donor. Sequencing used PBMCs, mostly from graft donor cells, obtained 360 days after TCRalphabeta/CD19-depleted stem cell transplant. The CDR3 coding sequence is TGTGCCAGCAGTTTAAGACAGGCGCTAGCGGGGGGCCTTGAGCAGTTCTTC. Translation gives CASSLRQALAGGLEQFF.